These T cell receptor beta chains were read from a single sample in a study of blood T cells in healthy people across ages. Using its own MiXCR run on the 5' RACE reads, TCRdb lists one record per CDR3 protein. This table has approximately 1.5 million distinct CDR3 sequences, under 55% appearing once. The sample was blood. The receptors derive from a woman aged 18-35 years in good health. The CDR3 runs from the conserved cysteine through the conserved F or W. D genes are given only for firm matches. Clone size, where shown, is once, few, many, or a class for clones that have expanded.

CDR3 length,V gene,clone size,J gene,D gene,CDR3 protein,CDR3 DNA
15,TRBV7-2,.,TRBJ1-2,.,CASSSAAGPTYDYTF,TGTGCCAGCAGCTCAGCGGCGGGGCCGACCTATGACTACACCTTC
18,TRBV10-3,few,TRBJ2-5,TRBD2,CAISRSVGGLAGSETQYF,TGTGCCATCAGTCGGAGTGTGGGGGGACTAGCGGGATCGGAGACCCAGTACTTC
15,TRBV12-3/TRBV12-4,.,TRBJ2-3,TRBD2,CASRGLAGLTDTQYF,TGTGCCAGCAGGGGACTAGCGGGATTAACAGATACGCAGTATTTT
14,TRBV28,.,TRBJ2-7,.,CASSSGPGTYEQYF,TGTGCCAGCAGTTCAGGCCCCGGGACCTACGAGCAGTACTTC
16,TRBV7-8,.,TRBJ1-1,.,CASSLAVGELATEAFF,TGTGCCAGCAGCTTAGCGGTCGGGGAGTTGGCCACTGAAGCTTTCTTT
16,TRBV10-3,many,TRBJ2-1,TRBD1,CAISDPGQGDSNEQFF,TGTGCCATCAGTGATCCGGGACAGGGGGACAGCAATGAGCAGTTCTTC
11,TRBV20-1,.,TRBJ2-1,TRBD2,CSAAGGNEQFF,TGCAGTGCCGCCGGGGGGAATGAGCAGTTCTTC
13,TRBV7-2,few,TRBJ2-3,.,CASTNPGASGQYF,TGTGCCAGCACCAACCCGGGGGCGTCCGGGCAGTATTTT
15,TRBV7-2,few,TRBJ2-7,.,CASSLGRASSYEQYF,TGTGCCAGCAGCTTGGGACGGGCAAGCTCCTACGAGCAGTACTTC
16,TRBV5-1,.,TRBJ2-5,TRBD2,CASSPLAGESQETQYF,TGCGCCAGCAGCCCTCTGGCGGGAGAGTCCCAAGAGACCCAGTACTTC
14,TRBV6-5,.,TRBJ2-4,.,CASTGSLAKNIQYF,TGTGCCAGCACCGGTAGTTTAGCCAAAAACATTCAGTACTTC
16,TRBV7-9,.,TRBJ2-7,.,CASSPPSMWQGYEQYF,TGTGCCAGCAGCCCCCCGTCAATGTGGCAGGGATACGAGCAGTACTTC
13,TRBV12-3/TRBV12-4,.,TRBJ2-2,.,CASSWGVTGELFF,TGTGCCAGCAGCTGGGGGGTCACCGGGGAGCTGTTTTTT
15,TRBV5-1,.,TRBJ2-3,.,CASSLTVDLTDTQYF,TGCGCCAGCAGCTTAACGGTGGATCTCACAGATACGCAGTATTTT
15,TRBV15,.,TRBJ1-2,.,CATSPRLGVDYGYTF,TGTGCCACCAGCCCTAGACTAGGGGTGGACTATGGCTACACCTTC
14,TRBV4-3,.,TRBJ1-2,.,CASSRGGGRYGYTF,TGCGCCAGCAGCCGAGGGGGAGGACGCTATGGCTACACCTTC
15,TRBV11-2,few,TRBJ1-1,.,CASSLARSGDTEAFF,TGTGCCAGCAGCTTAGCCCGGTCGGGGGACACTGAAGCTTTCTTT